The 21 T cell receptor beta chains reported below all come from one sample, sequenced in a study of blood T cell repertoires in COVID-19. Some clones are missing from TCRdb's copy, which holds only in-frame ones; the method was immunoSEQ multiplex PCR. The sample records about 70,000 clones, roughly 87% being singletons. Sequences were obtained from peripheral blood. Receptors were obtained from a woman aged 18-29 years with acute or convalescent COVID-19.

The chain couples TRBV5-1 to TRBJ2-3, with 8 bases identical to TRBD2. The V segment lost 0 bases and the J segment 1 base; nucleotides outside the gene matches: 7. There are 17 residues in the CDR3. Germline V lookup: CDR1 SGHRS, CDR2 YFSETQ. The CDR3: CASSLGSPSGRTDTQYF. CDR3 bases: TGCGCCAGCAGCTTGGGAAGTCCTAGCGGGCGCACAGATACGCAGTATTTT.

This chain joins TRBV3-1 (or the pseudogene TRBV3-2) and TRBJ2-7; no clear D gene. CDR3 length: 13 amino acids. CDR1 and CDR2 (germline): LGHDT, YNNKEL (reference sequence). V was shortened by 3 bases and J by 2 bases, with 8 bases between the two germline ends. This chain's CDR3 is CASSQSHAYEQYF. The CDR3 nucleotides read TGTGCCAGCAGCCAGAGCCACGCCTACGAGCAGTACTTC.

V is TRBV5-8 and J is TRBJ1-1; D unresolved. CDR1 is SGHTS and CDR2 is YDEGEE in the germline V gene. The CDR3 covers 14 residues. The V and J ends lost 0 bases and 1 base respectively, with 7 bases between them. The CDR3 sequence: CASSLEGRNTEAFF. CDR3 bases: TGTGCCAGCAGCTTGGAAGGGAGGAACACTGAAGCTTTCTTT.

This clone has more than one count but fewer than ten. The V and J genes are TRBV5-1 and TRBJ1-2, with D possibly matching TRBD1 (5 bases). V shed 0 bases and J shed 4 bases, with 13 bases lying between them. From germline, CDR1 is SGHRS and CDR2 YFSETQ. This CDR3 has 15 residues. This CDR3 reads CASSLEGPRGYGYTF. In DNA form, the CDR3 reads TGCGCCAGCAGCTTGGAAGGCCCAAGGGGCTATGGCTACACCTTC.

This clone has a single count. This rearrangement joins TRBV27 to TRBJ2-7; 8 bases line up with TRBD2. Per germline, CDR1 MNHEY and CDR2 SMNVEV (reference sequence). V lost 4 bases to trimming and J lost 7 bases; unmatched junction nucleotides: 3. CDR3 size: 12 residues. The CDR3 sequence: CASSSGLGEQYF. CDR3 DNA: TGTGCCAGCAGTTCGGGACTAGGAGAGCAGTACTTC.

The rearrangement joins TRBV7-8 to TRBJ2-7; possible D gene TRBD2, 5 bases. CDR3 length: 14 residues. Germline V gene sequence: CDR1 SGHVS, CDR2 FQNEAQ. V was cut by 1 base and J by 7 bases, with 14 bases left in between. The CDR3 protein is CASSLGGITGEQYF. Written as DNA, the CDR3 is TGTGCCAGCAGCTTAGGCGGTATCACGGGGGAGCAGTACTTC. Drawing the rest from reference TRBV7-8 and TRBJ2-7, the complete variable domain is GAGVSQSPRYKVAKRGQDVALRCDPISGHVSLFWYQQALGQGPEFLTYFQNEAQLDKSGLPSDRFFAERPEGSVSTLKIQRTQQEDSAVYLCASSLGGITGEQYFGPGTRLTVT.

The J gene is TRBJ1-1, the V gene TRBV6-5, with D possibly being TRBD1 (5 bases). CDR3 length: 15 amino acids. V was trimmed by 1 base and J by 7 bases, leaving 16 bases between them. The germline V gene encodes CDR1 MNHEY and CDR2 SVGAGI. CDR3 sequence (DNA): TGTGCCAGCAGTTACTACGGGGGGAGGCTCAATGAAGCTTTCTTT. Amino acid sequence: CASSYYGGRLNEAFF.

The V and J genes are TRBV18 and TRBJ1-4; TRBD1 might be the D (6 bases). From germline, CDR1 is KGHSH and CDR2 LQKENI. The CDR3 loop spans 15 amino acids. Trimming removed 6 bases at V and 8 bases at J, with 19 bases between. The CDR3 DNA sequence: TGTGCCAGCTCTGCGGTGGGGCAGGGGCGCGAAAAACTGTTTTTT. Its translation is CASSAVGQGREKLFF.

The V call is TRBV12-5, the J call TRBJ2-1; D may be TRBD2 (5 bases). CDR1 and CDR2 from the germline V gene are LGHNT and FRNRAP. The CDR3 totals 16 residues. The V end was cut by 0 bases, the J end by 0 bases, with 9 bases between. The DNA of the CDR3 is TGTGCTAGTGGTTTGGTACGAGGGAACTCCTACAATGAGCAGTTCTTC. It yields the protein CASGLVRGNSYNEQFF.

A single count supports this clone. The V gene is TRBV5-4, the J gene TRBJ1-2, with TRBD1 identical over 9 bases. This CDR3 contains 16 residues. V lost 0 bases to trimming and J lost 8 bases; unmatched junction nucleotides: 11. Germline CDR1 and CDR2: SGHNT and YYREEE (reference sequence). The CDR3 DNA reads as TGTGCCAGCAGCTTGGGCCTCGGGACAGGGATAAACGGCTACACCTTC. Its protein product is CASSLGLGTGINGYTF.

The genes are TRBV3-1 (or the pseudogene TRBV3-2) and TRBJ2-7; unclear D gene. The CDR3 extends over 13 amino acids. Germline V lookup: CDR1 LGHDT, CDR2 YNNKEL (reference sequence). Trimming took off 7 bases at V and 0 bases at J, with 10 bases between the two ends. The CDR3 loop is CASNYSRSYEQYF. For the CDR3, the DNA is TGTGCCAGCAACTACTCACGCTCCTACGAGCAGTACTTC.

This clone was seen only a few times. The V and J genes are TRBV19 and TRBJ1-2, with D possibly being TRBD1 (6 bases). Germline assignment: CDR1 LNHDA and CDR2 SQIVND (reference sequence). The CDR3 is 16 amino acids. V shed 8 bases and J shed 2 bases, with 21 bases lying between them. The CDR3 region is CASGDLFSGGNYGYTF. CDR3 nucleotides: TGTGCCAGTGGTGATTTGTTCTCGGGGGGCAACTATGGCTACACCTTC.

The chain's CDR3 is CASSEQGTSTDTQYF. The CDR3, as DNA: TGTGCCAGCAGTGAACAGGGTACCAGCACAGATACGCAGTATTTT. V usage is TRBV6-1 and J usage is TRBJ2-3; perhaps TRBD1 as D (5 bases). This CDR3 has 15 residues. V shed 2 bases and J shed 0 bases, with 9 bases lying between them. The germline V gene encodes CDR1 MNHNS and CDR2 SASEGT.

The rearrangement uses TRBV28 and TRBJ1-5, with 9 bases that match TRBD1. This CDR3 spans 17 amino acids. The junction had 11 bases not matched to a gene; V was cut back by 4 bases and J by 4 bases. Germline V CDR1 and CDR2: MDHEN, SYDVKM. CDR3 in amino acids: CASSSHQGQGGNQPQHF. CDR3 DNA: TGTGCCAGCAGTTCACATCAGGGACAGGGTGGGAATCAGCCCCAGCATTTT.

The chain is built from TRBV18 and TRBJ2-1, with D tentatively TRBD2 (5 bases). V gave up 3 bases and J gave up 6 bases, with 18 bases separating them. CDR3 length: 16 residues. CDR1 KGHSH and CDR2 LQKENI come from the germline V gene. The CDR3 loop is CASSPLVAGPLNEQFF. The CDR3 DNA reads TGTGCCAGCTCACCCCTCGTGGCGGGCCCCCTCAATGAGCAGTTCTTC.

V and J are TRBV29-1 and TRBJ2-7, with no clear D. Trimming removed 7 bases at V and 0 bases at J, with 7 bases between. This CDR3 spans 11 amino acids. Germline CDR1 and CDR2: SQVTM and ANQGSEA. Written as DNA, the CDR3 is TGCAGCGCAAGGAGCTCCTACGAGCAGTACTTC. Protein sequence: CSARSSYEQYF.

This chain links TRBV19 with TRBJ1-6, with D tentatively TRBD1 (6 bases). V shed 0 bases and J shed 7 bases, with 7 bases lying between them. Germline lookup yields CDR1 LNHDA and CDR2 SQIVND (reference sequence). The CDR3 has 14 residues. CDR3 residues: CASSIDGQNSPLHF. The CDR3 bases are TGTGCCAGTAGTATAGATGGACAGAATTCACCCCTCCACTTT. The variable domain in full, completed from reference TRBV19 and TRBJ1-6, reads DGGITQSPKYLFRKEGQNVTLSCEQNLNHDAMYWYRQDPGQGLRLIYYSQIVNDFQKGDIAEGYSVSREKKESFPLTVTSAQKNPTAFYLCASSIDGQNSPLHFGNGTRLTVT.

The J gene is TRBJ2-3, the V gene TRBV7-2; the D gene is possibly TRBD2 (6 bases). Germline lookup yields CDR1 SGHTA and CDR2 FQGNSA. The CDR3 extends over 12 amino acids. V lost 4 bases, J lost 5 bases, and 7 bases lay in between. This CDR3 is CASSSTRDTQYF. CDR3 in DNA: TGTGCCAGCAGCTCGACTAGAGATACGCAGTATTTT.

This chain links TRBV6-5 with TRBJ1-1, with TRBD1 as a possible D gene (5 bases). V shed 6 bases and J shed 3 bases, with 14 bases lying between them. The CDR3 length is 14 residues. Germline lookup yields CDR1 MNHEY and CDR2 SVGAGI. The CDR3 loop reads CASRQGVRHTEAFF. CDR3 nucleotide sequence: TGTGCCAGCAGGCAGGGCGTACGACACACTGAAGCTTTCTTT.

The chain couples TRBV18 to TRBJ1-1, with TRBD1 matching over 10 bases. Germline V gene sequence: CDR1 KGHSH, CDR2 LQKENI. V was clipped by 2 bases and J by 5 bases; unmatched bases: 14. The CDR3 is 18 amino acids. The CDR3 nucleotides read TGTGCCAGCTCACCATTTCCGGGACAGGGGCCCACCGCAACTGAAGCTTTCTTT. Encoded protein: CASSPFPGQGPTATEAFF.

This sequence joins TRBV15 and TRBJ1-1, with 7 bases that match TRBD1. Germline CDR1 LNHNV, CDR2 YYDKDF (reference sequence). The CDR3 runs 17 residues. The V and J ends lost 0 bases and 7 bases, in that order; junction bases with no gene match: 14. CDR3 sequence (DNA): TGTGCCACCAGCAGAGATGGGTGGGACAGAGGAACAGGTGAAGCTTTCTTT. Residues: CATSRDGWDRGTGEAFF.